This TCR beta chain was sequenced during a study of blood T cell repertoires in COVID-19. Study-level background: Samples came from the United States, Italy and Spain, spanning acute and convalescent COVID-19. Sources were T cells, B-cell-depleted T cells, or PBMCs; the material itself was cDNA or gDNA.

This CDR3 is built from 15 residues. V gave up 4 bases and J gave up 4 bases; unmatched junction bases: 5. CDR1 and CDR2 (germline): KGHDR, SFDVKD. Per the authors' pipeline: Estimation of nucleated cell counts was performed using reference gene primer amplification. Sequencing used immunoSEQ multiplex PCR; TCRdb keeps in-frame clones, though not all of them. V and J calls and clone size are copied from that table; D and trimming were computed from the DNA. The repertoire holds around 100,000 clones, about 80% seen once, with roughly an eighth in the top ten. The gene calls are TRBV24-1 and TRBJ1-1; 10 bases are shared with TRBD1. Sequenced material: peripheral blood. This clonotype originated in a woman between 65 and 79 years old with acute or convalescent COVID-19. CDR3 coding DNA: TGTGCCACCAGTGACAGTGGACAGGGGGGCACTGAAGCTTTCTTT. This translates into CATSDSGQGGTEAFF.